The 20 T cell receptor beta chains listed next were all sequenced from one sample in a study of cytomegalovirus exposure and HLA in healthy donors. PCR used 60 Vbeta primers and 13 Jbeta primers. TCRdb's table, derived via immunoSEQ multiplex PCR, lists solely in-frame clones and lacks some. The sample has 150,000 to 200,000 clones. Sequenced sample: PBMCs. All receptors derive from a man aged 25 to 45 in good health and CMV-seronegative.

The J gene is TRBJ2-7, the V gene TRBV28, with D possibly matching TRBD1 (5 bases). The CDR3 runs to 13 residues. V was shortened by 6 bases and J by 4 bases, with 13 bases between the two germline ends. Germline CDR1 reads MDHEN; CDR2 reads SYDVKM. CDR3 residues: CASSPTGQYEQYF. CDR3 sequence (DNA): TGTGCCAGCAGCCCTACTGGACAATACGAGCAGTACTTC.

The chain links TRBV27 to TRBJ2-1; no clear D gene. CDR1 and CDR2 (germline): MNHEY, SMNVEV (reference sequence). V was trimmed by 0 bases and J by 6 bases, leaving 15 bases between them. This CDR3 region has 16 residues. The CDR3 sequence: CASSLSARGPLNEQFF. The CDR3 DNA reads TGTGCCAGCAGTTTATCGGCCCGAGGCCCTCTCAATGAGCAGTTCTTC.

V is TRBV27 and J is TRBJ2-7; a possible D gene is TRBD1 (6 bases). V was trimmed by 6 bases and J by 2 bases, leaving 14 bases between them. This CDR3 region has 14 residues. Germline V gene data show CDR1 as MNHEY and CDR2 as SMNVEV (reference sequence). CDR3 amino acids: CASSTRQGPYEQYF. The CDR3 DNA is TGTGCCAGCAGCACTAGGCAGGGGCCCTACGAGCAGTACTTC.

The J gene is TRBJ2-7, the V gene TRBV19, with TRBD1 identical over 7 bases. V was clipped by 5 bases and J by 4 bases; unmatched bases: 8. The CDR3 has 14 residues. CDR1 is LNHDA, CDR2 SQIVND, per germline (reference sequence). The CDR3 protein is CASSSGQSVYEQYF. In DNA form, the CDR3 reads TGTGCCAGTAGTTCGGGACAGTCGGTATACGAGCAGTACTTC.

Points on this clone: Mismatch with germline at one junction end may stem from a read error. This rearrangement joins TRBV6-5 to TRBJ2-7; D unresolved. CDR3 length equals 16 residues. Germline CDR1 MNHEY, CDR2 SVGAGI. The CDR3 nucleotides are TGTGCCAGCGGTTACTCGTCAGATCCGCCAACCTACGAGCAGTACTTC. This gives the protein CASGYSSDPPTYEQYF.

V is TRBV19 and J is TRBJ2-2; 13 nucleotides align to TRBD2. The CDR3 contains 17 residues. From germline, CDR1 is LNHDA and CDR2 SQIVND (reference sequence). V dropped 4 bases and J dropped 4; count of bases not matched to a gene: 6. This chain's CDR3 is CASSNRLAGGITGELFF. Written as DNA, the CDR3 is TGTGCCAGTAGTAATAGACTAGCGGGAGGTATCACCGGGGAGCTGTTTTTT. The full variable domain, in which reference TRBV19 and TRBJ2-2 provide the parts outside the CDR3, is DGGITQSPKYLFRKEGQNVTLSCEQNLNHDAMYWYRQDPGQGLRLIYYSQIVNDFQKGDIAEGYSVSREKKESFPLTVTSAQKNPTAFYLCASSNRLAGGITGELFFGEGSRLTVL.

The chain couples TRBV30 to TRBJ2-1, with TRBD2 matching over 10 bases. The length of the CDR3 is 14 residues. CDR1 and CDR2 from the germline V gene are GTSNPN and SVGIG (reference sequence). V dropped 7 bases and J dropped 2; count of bases not matched to a gene: 5. CDR3 protein: CASRGLAAYNEQFF. DNA of the CDR3: TGTGCCTCGCGCGGACTAGCGGCCTACAATGAGCAGTTCTTC.

The chain links TRBV7-2 to TRBJ1-6; 9 nucleotides match TRBD1. CDR1 is SGHTA and CDR2 is FQGNSA in the germline V gene. The CDR3 is 13 amino acids. With 6 bases clipped from V and 10 bases from J, the junction kept 4 bases outside the gene matches. CDR3 DNA: TGTGCCAGCAGGGGACAGGGAAACTCACCCCTCCACTTT. Protein sequence: CASRGQGNSPLHF.

The rearrangement joins TRBV6-6 to TRBJ1-2, with 9 bases identical to TRBD1. The V gene end was trimmed by 6 bases and the J gene end by 2 bases; junction bases not matched to a gene: 7. CDR1 and CDR2 (germline): MNHNY, SVGAGI (reference sequence). This CDR3 has 15 amino acids. CDR3 region: CASRLATGGNYGYTF. CDR3 in DNA: TGTGCCAGCAGGCTAGCGACAGGGGGGAACTATGGCTACACCTTC.

The CDR3 region has the DNA TGTGCCAGCAAGACAAGTGGCTACACCTTC. Translated, it gives CASKTSGYTF. This chain joins TRBV14 and TRBJ1-2, with D unresolved. Trimming pared 7 bases from V and 7 bases from J, leaving 7 bases between. This CDR3 is 10 amino acids long. Germline V gene sequence: CDR1 SGHDN, CDR2 FVKESK.

The V call is TRBV18, the J call TRBJ2-5; 9 bases are shared with TRBD1. The V gene end was trimmed by 4 bases and the J gene end by 1 base; junction bases not matched to a gene: 7. CDR1 is KGHSH, CDR2 LQKENI, per germline. This CDR3 has 16 residues. The CDR3 spells CASSLPGTGSQETQYF. CDR3 in DNA: TGTGCCAGCTCACTTCCCGGGACAGGGAGCCAAGAGACCCAGTACTTC.

V gene TRBV29-1 combines with J gene TRBJ2-3, with 10 bases lining up with TRBD2. This CDR3 is 15 amino acids long. The germline gives CDR1 SQVTM, CDR2 ANQGSEA. V was clipped by 4 bases and J by 4 bases; unmatched bases: 8. Here the CDR3 reads CSVVRSGRSPDTQYF. CDR3 bases: TGCAGCGTTGTTCGTAGCGGGAGGAGCCCAGATACGCAGTATTTT.

This sequence joins TRBV9 and TRBJ1-6; 7 bases map to TRBD1. The junction had 7 bases not matched to a gene; V was cut back by 3 bases and J by 7 bases. This CDR3 comprises 15 residues. The germline CDR1 and CDR2 sequences are SGDLS and YYNGEE. The CDR3 protein is CASSEVRGSNSPLHF. CDR3 nucleotide sequence: TGTGCCAGCAGCGAAGTCAGGGGGTCAAATTCACCCCTCCACTTT.

The chain is built from TRBV30 and TRBJ1-5, with TRBD1 matching 9 bases. The CDR3 spans 16 residues. After removal of 1 base from V and 6 bases from J, the junction contained 10 bases not matched to a gene. Germline V gene data show CDR1 as GTSNPN and CDR2 as SVGIG (reference sequence). The CDR3 DNA follows: TGTGCCTGGAGTGGGACTACAGGGGGCCAGAGTCAGCCCCAGCATTTT. Its protein is CAWSGTTGGQSQPQHF. Complete variable domain (other parts from reference TRBV30 and TRBJ1-5): SQTIHQWPATLVQPVGSPLSLECTVEGTSNPNLYWYRQAAGRGLQLLFYSVGIGQISSEVPQNLSASRPQDRQFILSSKKLLLSDSGFYLCAWSGTTGGQSQPQHFGDGTRLSIL.

In DNA form, the CDR3 reads TGTGCCACGAAGAGTGGGACTAGCACCCCCTCCGAGCAGTACTTC. It specifies CATKSGTSTPSEQYF. The chain is built from TRBV15 and TRBJ2-7; 9 bases line up with TRBD2. Germline V gene sequence: CDR1 LNHNV, CDR2 YYDKDF (reference sequence). The CDR3 consists of 15 residues. V lost 9 bases, J lost 6 bases, and 15 bases stayed unmatched.

This chain links TRBV10-1 with TRBJ2-2; 8 nucleotides agree with TRBD1. The CDR3 is 14 residues long. CDR1 and CDR2 from the germline V gene are WNHNN and SYGVQD (reference sequence). J gave up 6 bases and V 4 bases, and 4 bases lay outside the gene matches. CDR3 in amino acids: CASSGTGKPGELFF. In DNA, the CDR3 is TGCGCCAGCAGTGGGACAGGGAAGCCCGGGGAGCTGTTTTTT.

The chain employs TRBV5-1 and TRBJ2-1; 10 bases are shared with TRBD2. J was trimmed by 7 bases and V by 3 bases; bases with no gene match: 4. Germline CDR1 and CDR2: SGHRS and YFSETQ. CDR3 length: 14 amino acids. The CDR3 here is CASSSLTSGNEQFF. The CDR3 bases are TGCGCCAGCAGCTCTTTGACTAGCGGGAATGAGCAGTTCTTC.

The rearrangement joins TRBV5-1 to TRBJ2-3; D may be TRBD2 (6 bases). Germline loops: CDR1 SGHRS, CDR2 YFSETQ. CDR3 size: 15 residues. Trimming removed 2 bases from V and 1 base from J, with 11 bases in between. CDR3 protein: CASSFRASGTDTQYF. Written as DNA, the CDR3 is TGCGCCAGCAGCTTTAGGGCTAGCGGCACAGATACGCAGTATTTT.

V gene TRBV19 combines with J gene TRBJ1-2, with 12 bases lining up with TRBD1. CDR3 length equals 16 residues. The germline V gene has CDR1 LNHDA and CDR2 SQIVND (reference sequence). J was trimmed by 8 bases and V by 9 bases; bases with no gene match: 16. The CDR3 sequence: CASLDPGQGAGWGYTF. As DNA, the CDR3 is TGTGCCAGCCTTGACCCGGGACAGGGGGCAGGGTGGGGCTACACCTTC.

J is TRBJ2-1 and V is TRBV7-8; 12 positions agree with TRBD2. In germline, CDR1 is SGHVS, CDR2 FQNEAQ. The ends lost 1 base at V and 8 bases at J; junction bases unmatched: 9. This CDR3 is 17 amino acids long. This chain's CDR3 is CASSLVPSGRASDEQFF. The CDR3 nucleotides are TGTGCCAGCAGCTTAGTCCCTAGCGGGAGGGCCTCCGATGAGCAGTTCTTC.